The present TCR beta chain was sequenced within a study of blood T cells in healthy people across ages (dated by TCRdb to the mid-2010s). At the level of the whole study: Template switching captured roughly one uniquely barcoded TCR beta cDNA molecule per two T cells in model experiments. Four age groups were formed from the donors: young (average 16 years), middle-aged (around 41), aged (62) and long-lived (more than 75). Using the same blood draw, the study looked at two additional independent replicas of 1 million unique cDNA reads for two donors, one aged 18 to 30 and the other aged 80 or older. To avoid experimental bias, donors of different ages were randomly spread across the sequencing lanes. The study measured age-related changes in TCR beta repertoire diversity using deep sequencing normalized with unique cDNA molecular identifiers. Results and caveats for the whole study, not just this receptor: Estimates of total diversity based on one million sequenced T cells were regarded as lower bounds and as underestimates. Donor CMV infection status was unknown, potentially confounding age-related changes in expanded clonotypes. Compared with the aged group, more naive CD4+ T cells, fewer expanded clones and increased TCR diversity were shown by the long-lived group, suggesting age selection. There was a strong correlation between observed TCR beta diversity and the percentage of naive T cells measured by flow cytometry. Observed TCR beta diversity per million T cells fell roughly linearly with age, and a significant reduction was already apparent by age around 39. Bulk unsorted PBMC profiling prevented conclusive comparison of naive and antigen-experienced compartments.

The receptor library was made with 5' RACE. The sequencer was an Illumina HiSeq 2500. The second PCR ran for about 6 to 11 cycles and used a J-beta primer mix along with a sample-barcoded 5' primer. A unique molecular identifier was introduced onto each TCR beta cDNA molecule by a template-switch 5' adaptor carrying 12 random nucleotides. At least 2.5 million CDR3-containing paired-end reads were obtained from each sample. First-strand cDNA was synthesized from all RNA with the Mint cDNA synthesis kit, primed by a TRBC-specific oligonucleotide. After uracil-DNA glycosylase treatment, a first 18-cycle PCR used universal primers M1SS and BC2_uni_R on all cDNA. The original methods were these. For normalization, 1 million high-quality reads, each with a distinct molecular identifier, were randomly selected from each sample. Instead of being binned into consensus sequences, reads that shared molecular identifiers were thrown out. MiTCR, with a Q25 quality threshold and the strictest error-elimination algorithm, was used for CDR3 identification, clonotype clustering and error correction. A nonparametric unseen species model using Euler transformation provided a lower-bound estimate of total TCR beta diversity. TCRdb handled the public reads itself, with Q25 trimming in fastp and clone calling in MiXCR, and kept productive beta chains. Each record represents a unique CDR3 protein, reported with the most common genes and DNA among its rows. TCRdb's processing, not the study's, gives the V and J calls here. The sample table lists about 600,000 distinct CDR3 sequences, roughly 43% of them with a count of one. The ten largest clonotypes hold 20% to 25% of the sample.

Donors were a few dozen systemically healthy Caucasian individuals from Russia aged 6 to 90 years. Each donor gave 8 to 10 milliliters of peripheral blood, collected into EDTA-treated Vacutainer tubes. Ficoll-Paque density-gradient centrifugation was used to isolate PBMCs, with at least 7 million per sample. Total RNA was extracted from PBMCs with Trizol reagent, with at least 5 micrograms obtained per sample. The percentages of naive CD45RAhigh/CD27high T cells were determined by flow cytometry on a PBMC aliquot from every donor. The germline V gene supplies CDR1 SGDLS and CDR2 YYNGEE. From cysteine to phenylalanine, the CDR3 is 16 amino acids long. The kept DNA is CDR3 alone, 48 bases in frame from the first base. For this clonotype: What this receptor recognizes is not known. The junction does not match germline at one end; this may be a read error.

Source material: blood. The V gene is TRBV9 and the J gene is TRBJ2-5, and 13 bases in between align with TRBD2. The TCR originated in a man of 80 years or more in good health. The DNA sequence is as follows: TGTGCCGGCAGCCCGGGACTAGCGGGACCGAAGTGGACCCAGTACTTC. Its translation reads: CAGSPGLAGPKWTQYF.